The clone carrying this T cell receptor beta chain was counted between two and nine times. Assay: immunoSEQ multiplex PCR; the TCRdb copy retains only in-frame clones and omits some. This sample carries 75,000 to 100,000 clones, about nine tenths of them seen once, and the ten largest clones take approximately 30%. This entry belongs to a study of T cell responses to AZD1222 COVID-19 vaccine. The germline CDR1 and CDR2 sequences are KGHDR and SFDVKD. V was shortened by 3 bases and J by 0 bases, with 5 bases between the two germline ends. CDR3 length: 15 residues. This clonotype originated in an adult in good health. The input for sequencing was peripheral blood, taken on day 0 of AZD1222 vaccination. The chain carries TRBV24-1 and TRBJ2-6; D gene ambiguous. The CDR3 region is CATSDRPSGANVLTF. For the CDR3, the DNA is TGTGCCACCAGTGATCGGCCCTCTGGGGCCAACGTCCTGACTTTC.